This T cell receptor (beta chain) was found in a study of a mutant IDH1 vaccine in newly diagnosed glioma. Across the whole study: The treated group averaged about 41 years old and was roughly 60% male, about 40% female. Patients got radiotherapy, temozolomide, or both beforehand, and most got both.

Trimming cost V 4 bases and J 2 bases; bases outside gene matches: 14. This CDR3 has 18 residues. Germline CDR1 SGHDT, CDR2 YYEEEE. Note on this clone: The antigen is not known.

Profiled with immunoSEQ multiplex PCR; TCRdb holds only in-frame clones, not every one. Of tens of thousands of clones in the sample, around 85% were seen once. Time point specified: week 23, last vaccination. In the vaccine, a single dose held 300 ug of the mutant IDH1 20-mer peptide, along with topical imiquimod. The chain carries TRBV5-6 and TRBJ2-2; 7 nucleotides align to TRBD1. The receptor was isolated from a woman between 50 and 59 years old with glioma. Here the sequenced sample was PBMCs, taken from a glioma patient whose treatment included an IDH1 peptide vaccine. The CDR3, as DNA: TGTGCCAGCAGCCGGAAGTATGGCAGGGGGTCAAACACCGGGGAGCTGTTTTTT. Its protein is CASSRKYGRGSNTGELFF.